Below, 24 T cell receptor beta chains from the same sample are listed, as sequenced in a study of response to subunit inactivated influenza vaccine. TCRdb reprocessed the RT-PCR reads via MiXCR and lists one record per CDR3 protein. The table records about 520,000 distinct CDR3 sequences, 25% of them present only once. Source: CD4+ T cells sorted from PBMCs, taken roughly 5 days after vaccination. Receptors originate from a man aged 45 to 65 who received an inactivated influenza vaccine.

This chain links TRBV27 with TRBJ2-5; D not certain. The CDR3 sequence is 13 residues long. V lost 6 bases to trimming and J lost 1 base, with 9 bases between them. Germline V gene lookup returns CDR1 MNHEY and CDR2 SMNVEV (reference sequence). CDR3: CASRKLPQETQYF. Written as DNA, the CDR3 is TGTGCCAGCAGGAAACTACCCCAAGAGACCCAGTACTTC.

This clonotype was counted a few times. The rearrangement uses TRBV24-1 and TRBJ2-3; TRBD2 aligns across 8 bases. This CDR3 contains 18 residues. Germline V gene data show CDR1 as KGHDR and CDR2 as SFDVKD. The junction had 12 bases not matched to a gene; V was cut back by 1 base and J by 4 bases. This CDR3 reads CATSDLESREGHPDTQYF. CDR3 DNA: TGTGCCACCAGTGATTTAGAGTCCCGGGAGGGCCACCCAGATACGCAGTATTTT.

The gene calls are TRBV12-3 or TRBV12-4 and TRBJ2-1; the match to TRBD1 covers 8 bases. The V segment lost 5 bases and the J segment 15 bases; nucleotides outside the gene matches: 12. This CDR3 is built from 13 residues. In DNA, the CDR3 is TGTGCCAGCAGTACCCGGACAGGGAGGATGGTGTTCTTC. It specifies CASSTRTGRMVFF.

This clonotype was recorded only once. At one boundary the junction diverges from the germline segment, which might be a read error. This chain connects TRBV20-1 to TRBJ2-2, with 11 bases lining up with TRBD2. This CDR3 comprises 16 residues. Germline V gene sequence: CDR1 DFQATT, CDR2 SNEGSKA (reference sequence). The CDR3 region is CCARDPLAGGGGELFF. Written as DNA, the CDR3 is TGCTGTGCTAGAGATCCCCTAGCGGGAGGCGGCGGGGAGCTGTTTTTT.

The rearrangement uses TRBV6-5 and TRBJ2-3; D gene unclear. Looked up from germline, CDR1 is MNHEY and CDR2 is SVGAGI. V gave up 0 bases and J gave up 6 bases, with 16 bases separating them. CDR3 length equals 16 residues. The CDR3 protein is CASSYSPAARVDTQYF. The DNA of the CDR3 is TGTGCCAGCAGTTACTCGCCGGCGGCCCGGGTGGATACGCAGTATTTT.

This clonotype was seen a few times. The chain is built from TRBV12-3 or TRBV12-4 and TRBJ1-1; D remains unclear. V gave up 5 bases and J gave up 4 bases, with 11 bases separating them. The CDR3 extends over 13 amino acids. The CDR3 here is CASSHGSGTEAFF. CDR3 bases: TGTGCCAGCAGTCACGGCTCGGGCACTGAAGCTTTCTTT.

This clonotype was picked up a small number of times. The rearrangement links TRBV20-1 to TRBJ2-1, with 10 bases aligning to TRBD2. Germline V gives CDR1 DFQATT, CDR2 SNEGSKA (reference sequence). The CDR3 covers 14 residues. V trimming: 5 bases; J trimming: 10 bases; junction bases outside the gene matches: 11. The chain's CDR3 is CSAGRAGGGDEQFF. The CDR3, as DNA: TGCAGTGCTGGACGAGCGGGAGGGGGAGACGAGCAGTTCTTC.

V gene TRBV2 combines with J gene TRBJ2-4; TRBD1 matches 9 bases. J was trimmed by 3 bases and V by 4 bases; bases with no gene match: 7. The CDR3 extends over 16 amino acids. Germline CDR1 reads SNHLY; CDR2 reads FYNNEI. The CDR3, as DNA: TGTGCCAGCAGTGTACAGGGGGCGCTGGGCAAAAACATTCAGTACTTC. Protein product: CASSVQGALGKNIQYF. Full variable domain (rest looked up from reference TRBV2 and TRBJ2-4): EPEVTQTPSHQVTQMGQEVILRCVPISNHLYFYWYRQILGQKVEFLVSFYNNEISEKSEIFDDQFSVERPDGSNFTLKIRSTKLEDSAMYFCASSVQGALGKNIQYFGAGTRLSVL.

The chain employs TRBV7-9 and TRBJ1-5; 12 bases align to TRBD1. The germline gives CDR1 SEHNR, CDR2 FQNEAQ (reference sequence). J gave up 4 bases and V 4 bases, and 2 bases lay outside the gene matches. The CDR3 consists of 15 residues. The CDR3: CASSSGQGANQPQHF. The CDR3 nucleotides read TGTGCCAGCAGCTCGGGACAGGGGGCAAATCAGCCCCAGCATTTT.

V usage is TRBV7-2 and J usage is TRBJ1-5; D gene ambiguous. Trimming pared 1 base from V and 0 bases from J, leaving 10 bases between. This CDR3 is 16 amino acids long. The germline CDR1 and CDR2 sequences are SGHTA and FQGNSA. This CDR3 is CASSLEVAYSNQPQHF. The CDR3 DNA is TGTGCCAGCAGCTTAGAAGTCGCCTATAGCAATCAGCCCCAGCATTTT.

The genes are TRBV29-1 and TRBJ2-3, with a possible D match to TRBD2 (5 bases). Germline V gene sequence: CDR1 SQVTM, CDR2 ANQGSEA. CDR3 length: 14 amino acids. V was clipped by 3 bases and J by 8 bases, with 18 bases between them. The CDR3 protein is CSVEEAAQHGTQYF. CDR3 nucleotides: TGCAGCGTTGAGGAGGCAGCTCAGCATGGTACGCAGTATTTT.

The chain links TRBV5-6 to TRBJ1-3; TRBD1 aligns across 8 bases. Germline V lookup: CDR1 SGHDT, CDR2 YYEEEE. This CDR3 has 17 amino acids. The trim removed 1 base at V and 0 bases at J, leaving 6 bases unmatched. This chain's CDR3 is CASSLRQGRFSGNTIYF. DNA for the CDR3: TGTGCCAGCAGCTTGAGACAGGGGAGATTCTCTGGAAACACCATATATTTT.

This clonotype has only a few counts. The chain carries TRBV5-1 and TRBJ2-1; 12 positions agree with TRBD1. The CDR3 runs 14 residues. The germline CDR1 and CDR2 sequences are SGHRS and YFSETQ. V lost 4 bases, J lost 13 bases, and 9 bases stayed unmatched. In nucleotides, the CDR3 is TGCGCCAGCAGCACAGGGACAGGGGGCGTATATCAGTTCTTC. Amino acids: CASSTGTGGVYQFF.

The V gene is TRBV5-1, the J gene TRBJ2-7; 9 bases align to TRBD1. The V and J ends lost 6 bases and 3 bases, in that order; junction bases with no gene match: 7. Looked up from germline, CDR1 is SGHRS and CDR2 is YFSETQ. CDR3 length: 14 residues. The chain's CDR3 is CASKTGTGIYEQYF. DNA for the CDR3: TGCGCCAGCAAAACCGGGACAGGGATCTACGAGCAGTACTTC.

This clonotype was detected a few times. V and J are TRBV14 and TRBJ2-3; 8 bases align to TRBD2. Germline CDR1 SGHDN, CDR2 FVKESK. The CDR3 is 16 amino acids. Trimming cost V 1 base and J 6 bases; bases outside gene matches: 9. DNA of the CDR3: TGTGCCAGCAGCCAAGTGCTAGCGGGTCCGGCGGATACGCAGTATTTT. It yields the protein CASSQVLAGPADTQYF. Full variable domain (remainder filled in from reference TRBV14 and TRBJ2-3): EAGVTQFPSHSVIEKGQTVTLRCDPISGHDNLYWYRRVMGKEIKFLLHFVKESKQDESGMPNNRFLAERTGGTYSTLKVQPAELEDSGVYFCASSQVLAGPADTQYFGPGTRLTVL.

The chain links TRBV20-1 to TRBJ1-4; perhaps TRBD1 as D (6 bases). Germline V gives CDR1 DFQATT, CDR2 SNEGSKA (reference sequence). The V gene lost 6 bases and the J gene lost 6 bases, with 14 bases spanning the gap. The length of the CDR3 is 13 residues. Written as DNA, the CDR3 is TGCAGTGCAACCGGGACATCTGATGAAAAACTGTTTTTT. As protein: CSATGTSDEKLFF.

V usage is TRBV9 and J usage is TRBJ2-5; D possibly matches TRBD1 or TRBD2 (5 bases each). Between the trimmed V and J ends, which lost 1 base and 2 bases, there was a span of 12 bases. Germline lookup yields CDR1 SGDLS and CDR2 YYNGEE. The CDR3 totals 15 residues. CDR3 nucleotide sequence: TGTGCCAGCAGCGTACAGGGTTCGGGGCAAGAGACCCAGTACTTC. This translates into CASSVQGSGQETQYF.

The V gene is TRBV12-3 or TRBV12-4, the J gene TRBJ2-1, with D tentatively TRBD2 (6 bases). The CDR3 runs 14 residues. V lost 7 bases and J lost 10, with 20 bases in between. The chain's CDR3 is CASTTLFGGVEQFF. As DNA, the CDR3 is TGTGCCAGCACTACACTTTTTGGAGGGGTCGAGCAGTTCTTC.

The CDR3 DNA reads as TGCGCCAGCAGTGCGTCTCACGGGGGGGGTGAGACCCAGTACTTC. This gives the protein CASSASHGGGETQYF. The chain recombines TRBV10-2 with TRBJ2-5; 8 nucleotides align to TRBD2. Trimming took 4 bases from V and 5 from J; bases not matched to a gene: 9. The CDR3 has 15 residues. CDR1 is WSHSY and CDR2 is SAAADI in the germline V gene.

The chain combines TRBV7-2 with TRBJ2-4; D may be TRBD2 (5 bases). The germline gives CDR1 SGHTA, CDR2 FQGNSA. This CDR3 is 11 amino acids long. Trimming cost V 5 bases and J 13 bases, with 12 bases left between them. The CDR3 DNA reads TGTGCCAGCAGCCTAGAGGGTCCACAGTACTTC. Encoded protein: CASSLEGPQYF.

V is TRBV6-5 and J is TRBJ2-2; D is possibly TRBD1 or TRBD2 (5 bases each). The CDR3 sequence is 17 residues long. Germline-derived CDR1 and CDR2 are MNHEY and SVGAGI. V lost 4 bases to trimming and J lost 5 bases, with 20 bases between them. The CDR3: CASSSEGTGMGTGELFF. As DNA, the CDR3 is TGTGCCAGCAGTTCAGAGGGAACAGGAATGGGGACCGGGGAGCTGTTTTTT.

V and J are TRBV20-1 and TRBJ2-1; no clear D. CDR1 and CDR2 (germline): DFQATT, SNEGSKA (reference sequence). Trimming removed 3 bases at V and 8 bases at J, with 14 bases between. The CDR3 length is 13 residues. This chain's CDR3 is CSASRQAGDEQFF. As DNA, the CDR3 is TGCAGTGCTAGTCGGCAGGCTGGAGATGAGCAGTTCTTC.

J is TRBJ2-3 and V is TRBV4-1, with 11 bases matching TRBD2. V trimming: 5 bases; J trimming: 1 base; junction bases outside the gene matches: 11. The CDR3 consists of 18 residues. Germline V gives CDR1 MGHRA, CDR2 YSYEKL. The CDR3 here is CASSLTGTSGSGTDTQYF. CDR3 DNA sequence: TGCGCCAGCAGCTTAACCGGGACTAGCGGATCCGGCACAGATACGCAGTATTTT.

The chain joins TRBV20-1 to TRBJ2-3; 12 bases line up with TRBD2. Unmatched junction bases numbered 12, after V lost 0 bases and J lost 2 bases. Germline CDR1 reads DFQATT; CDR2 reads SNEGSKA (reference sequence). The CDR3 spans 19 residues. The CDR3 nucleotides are TGCAGTGCTAGAGATCCTCTCCCCCGACTAGCGGGGGACACAGATACGCAGTATTTT. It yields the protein CSARDPLPRLAGDTDTQYF.